Listed here are 14 T cell receptor beta chains from one sample, sequenced in a study of response to subunit inactivated influenza vaccine. TCRdb reprocessed the RT-PCR reads via MiXCR and lists one record per CDR3 protein. The table shows 450,000 to 700,000 distinct CDR3 sequences, with approximately 15% occurring only once. The source material was PBMCs from blood, sampled 11 to 12 days after vaccination. The receptors were gathered from a man aged 45 to 65 who received an inactivated influenza vaccine.

The V gene is TRBV29-1, the J gene TRBJ2-7; D uncertain. Trimming shortened V by 4 bases and J by 6 bases, and 13 bases separated the two germline ends. CDR1 SQVTM and CDR2 ANQGSEA come from the germline V gene. This CDR3 spans 12 amino acids. CDR3 residues: CSVASRQAEQYF. Written as DNA, the CDR3 is TGCAGCGTTGCTTCCCGCCAAGCCGAGCAGTACTTC.

This clonotype was picked up a small number of times. The V and J genes are TRBV19 and TRBJ2-1, with TRBD1 as a possible D gene (7 bases). Deletions cut 3 bases from V and 4 bases from J, with 13 bases between. In germline, CDR1 is LNHDA, CDR2 SQIVND (reference sequence). The CDR3 has 15 amino acids. CDR3 coding DNA: TGTGCCAGTAGTATCCGGCAGGGGGGATACAATGAGCAGTTCTTC. Its protein is CASSIRQGGYNEQFF.

Only a few counts were recorded for this clonotype. The chain is built from TRBV2 and TRBJ2-2; D unclear. Germline CDR1 reads SNHLY; CDR2 reads FYNNEI. With 7 bases removed from V and 8 bases from J, the gap between germline ends came to 14 bases. The CDR3 consists of 13 residues. CDR3: CASNNQVAGELFF. DNA of the CDR3: TGTGCCAGCAACAATCAGGTTGCGGGGGAGCTGTTTTTT.

The chain's CDR3 is CASSFSSRTDTQYF. The CDR3 DNA is TGCGCCAGCAGCTTCTCTAGCAGGACAGATACGCAGTATTTT. This chain uses TRBV5-1 with TRBJ2-3; possible D gene TRBD2, 5 bases. Per germline, CDR1 SGHRS and CDR2 YFSETQ. Trimming stripped 2 bases from V and 3 bases from J, with 10 bases between. This CDR3 is 14 amino acids long. The full variable domain, its missing parts supplied by reference TRBV5-1 and TRBJ2-3, is KAGVTQTPRYLIKTRGQQVTLSCSPISGHRSVSWYQQTPGQGLQFLFEYFSETQRNKGNFPGRFSGRQFSNSRSEMNVSTLELGDSALYLCASSFSSRTDTQYFGPGTRLTVL.

The sample holds a few counts of this clonotype. The chain combines TRBV6-1 with TRBJ2-1; 8 nucleotides align to TRBD2. The length of the CDR3 is 14 residues. Germline trimming cut 5 bases from V and 5 bases from J; bases unmatched to any gene: 5. Per germline, CDR1 MNHNS and CDR2 SASEGT. This CDR3 reads CASSPGLENNEQFF. CDR3 sequence (DNA): TGTGCCAGCAGTCCGGGACTAGAGAACAATGAGCAGTTCTTC.

This clonotype was found a few times. The chain is built from TRBV7-8 and TRBJ2-7, with TRBD1 identical over 7 bases. The CDR3 loop spans 15 amino acids. The trim removed 5 bases at V and 2 bases at J, leaving 9 bases unmatched. CDR1 and CDR2 (germline): SGHVS, FQNEAQ. The CDR3 here is CASSIDLGGPYEQYF. The CDR3 region has the DNA TGTGCCAGCAGCATAGATTTAGGGGGCCCCTACGAGCAGTACTTC.

This clonotype has only a few counts. The rearrangement uses TRBV12-3 or TRBV12-4 and TRBJ1-6; D not certain. V lost 1 base to trimming and J lost 14 bases, with 12 bases between them. There are 13 residues in the CDR3. The CDR3 is CASSLERQSSLHF. CDR3 nucleotides: TGTGCCAGCAGTTTAGAGAGACAATCGTCCCTCCACTTT.

The chain carries TRBV19 and TRBJ2-1; D is undetermined. Trimming took 5 bases from V and 4 from J, leaving 18 bases between them. CDR1 is LNHDA and CDR2 is SQIVND in the germline V gene (reference sequence). The CDR3 sequence is 16 residues long. CDR3 sequence (DNA): TGTGCCAGTAGTGGGTGGGCCGGGCAAGTATACAATGAGCAGTTCTTC. This sequence encodes CASSGWAGQVYNEQFF.

V and J are TRBV13 and TRBJ2-1; TRBD2 agrees at 8 bases. Germline assignment: CDR1 PRHDT and CDR2 FYEKMQ (reference sequence). The CDR3 has 16 residues. The V segment lost 10 bases and the J segment 2 bases; nucleotides outside the gene matches: 13. CDR3 protein: CAMGTGLAGPYNEQFF. The CDR3 DNA sequence: TGTGCCATGGGCACCGGGCTAGCGGGTCCCTACAATGAGCAGTTCTTC.

The table lists this clonotype with many counts. The chain combines TRBV5-1 with TRBJ2-2; no clear D. The V gene's germline CDR1 is SGHRS and CDR2 YFSETQ. CDR3 length: 16 amino acids. Trimming took off 0 bases at V and 0 bases at J, with 9 bases between the two ends. Written as DNA, the CDR3 is TGCGCCAGCAGCTTGGGGCAATTCGCGAACACCGGGGAGCTGTTTTTT. This sequence encodes CASSLGQFANTGELFF.

This clonotype has more than one count but fewer than ten. V and J are TRBV20-1 and TRBJ2-1; 8 nucleotides match TRBD1. The germline gives CDR1 DFQATT, CDR2 SNEGSKA (reference sequence). J gave up 2 bases and V 2 bases, and 2 bases lay outside the gene matches. The CDR3 extends over 14 amino acids. In DNA form, the CDR3 reads TGCAGTGCTAGACAGGGGGCGGCCTACAATGAGCAGTTCTTC. It is translated as CSARQGAAYNEQFF.

This chain joins TRBV4-1 and TRBJ2-7; tentatively, D is TRBD2 (6 bases). V lost 0 bases to trimming and J lost 3 bases, with 12 bases between them. This CDR3 region has 15 residues. Per germline, CDR1 MGHRA and CDR2 YSYEKL. Here the CDR3 reads CASSQDLWGVYEQYF. The CDR3 DNA follows: TGCGCCAGCAGCCAAGATCTCTGGGGGGTCTACGAGCAGTACTTC.

This clonotype showed up just a few times. This rearrangement joins TRBV20-1 to TRBJ1-4, with 11 bases that match TRBD1. Looked up from germline, CDR1 is DFQATT and CDR2 is SNEGSKA (reference sequence). This CDR3 contains 14 residues. J gave up 8 bases and V 4 bases, and 6 bases lay outside the gene matches. This CDR3 is CSANPGQGEEKLFF. In DNA, the CDR3 is TGCAGTGCTAACCCGGGACAGGGGGAGGAAAAACTGTTTTTT.

The chain joins TRBV6-5 to TRBJ2-2, with 10 nucleotides matching TRBD2. The CDR3 is made up of 18 amino acids. Germline V gene sequence: CDR1 MNHEY, CDR2 SVGAGI. Trimming took 0 bases from V and 4 from J; bases not matched to a gene: 8. The CDR3 is CASSYSPLAGSGTGELFF. CDR3 coding DNA: TGTGCCAGCAGTTACTCCCCACTAGCGGGATCGGGCACCGGGGAGCTGTTTTTT.